The next 24 T cell receptor beta chains were all read from a single sample in a study of PD-L1 blockade in urothelial cancer (TCRdb year 2017). What the time point label conveys for this sample: peripheral blood 6 weeks after treatment start. The library was prepared using the immunoSEQ multiplex PCR assay. TCRdb re-hosts the immuneACCESS table, in-frame sequences only. Its copies lack some clones; in the studies checked, an unresolved V gene accounts for under half of them, and the cause for the rest is not known. In all, the sample holds around 80,000 clones, and around 90% of those were seen once. 0.85% to 0.9% of the sample goes to the ten largest clones. The sequenced sample was PBMCs, obtained around atezolizumab (anti-PD-L1) treatment. The receptors stem from a woman of 80 years or more with urothelial cancer.

This clone showed up just once. V usage is TRBV7-9 and J usage is TRBJ2-2; a weak D match, TRBD2 (5 bases). With 8 bases removed from V and 10 bases from J, the gap between germline ends came to 14 bases. The V gene's germline CDR1 is SEHNR and CDR2 FQNEAQ (reference sequence). CDR3 size: 12 residues. CDR3 sequence reads: CASQYGEKELFF. As DNA, the CDR3 is TGTGCCAGCCAATACGGGGAGAAGGAGCTGTTTTTT.

The chain is built from TRBV7-7 and TRBJ1-5, with D unresolved. The CDR3 has 14 amino acids. V was shortened by 3 bases and J by 4 bases, with 10 bases between the two germline ends. Germline lookup yields CDR1 SSHAT and CDR2 FNYEAQ (reference sequence). CDR3 residues: CASSFAPANQPQHF. CDR3 bases: TGTGCCAGCAGCTTCGCCCCAGCGAATCAGCCCCAGCATTTT.

The CDR3 DNA reads as TGTGCCAGCAGCTCCGTTGACAGCTCTGGGGCCAACGTCCTGACTTTC. This codes for CASSSVDSSGANVLTF. The chain has TRBV5-6 and TRBJ2-6, with a tentative D call TRBD1 (5 bases). Between the trimmed V and J ends, which lost 3 bases and 0 bases, there was a span of 10 bases. This CDR3 is built from 16 residues. The V gene's germline CDR1 is SGHDT and CDR2 YYEEEE.

In DNA form, the CDR3 reads TGCGCCAGCAGCTTGGACCCTAGCGGGAGCGTCAATGAGCAGTTCTTC. Protein product: CASSLDPSGSVNEQFF. The chain employs TRBV5-1 and TRBJ2-1, with TRBD2 matching over 10 bases. The V gene end was trimmed by 0 bases and the J gene end by 6 bases; junction bases not matched to a gene: 6. This CDR3 has 16 amino acids. Germline V gene data show CDR1 as SGHRS and CDR2 as YFSETQ.

The gene calls are TRBV18 and TRBJ2-1; D gene unclear. Germline V gives CDR1 KGHSH, CDR2 LQKENI. The CDR3 runs 13 residues. Trimming shortened V by 6 bases and J by 3 bases, and 9 bases separated the two germline ends. The DNA of the CDR3 is TGTGCCAGCTCCCAAGAGCGCTACAATGAGCAGTTCTTC. This codes for CASSQERYNEQFF.

The chain couples TRBV5-1 to TRBJ2-3; tentative D call: TRBD2 (7 bases). The CDR3 covers 15 residues. V lost 3 bases and J lost 3, with 14 bases in between. Germline assignment: CDR1 SGHRS and CDR2 YFSETQ. The CDR3 DNA sequence: TGCGCCAGCAGCTGGGGGGGCCGGTCGACAGATACGCAGTATTTT. This gives the protein CASSWGGRSTDTQYF.

This chain links TRBV18 with TRBJ1-3; no clear D. In germline, CDR1 is KGHSH, CDR2 LQKENI. The CDR3 totals 15 residues. V lost 5 bases, J lost 0 bases, and 11 bases lay in between. The CDR3 spells CASSSVSGSGNTIYF. The CDR3, as DNA: TGTGCCAGCTCAAGTGTCAGTGGCTCTGGAAACACCATATATTTT.

This clone was observed a single time. CDR3 sequence: CASHWANHSTNYGYTF. The CDR3 nucleotides read TGTGCAAGTCATTGGGCGAACCACAGCACTAACTATGGCTACACCTTC. The chain combines TRBV21-1 with TRBJ1-2; TRBD1 is taken as the D call from the table, unchecked against the DNA. TRBV21-1 is annotated as a pseudogene. CDR3 length: 16 amino acids.

The chain couples TRBV5-6 to TRBJ1-2; D call uncertain. Germline V gene lookup returns CDR1 SGHDT and CDR2 YYEEEE. V was cut by 4 bases and J by 2 bases, with 12 bases left in between. CDR3 length equals 14 residues. CDR3 residues: CASSNTRWNYGYTF. CDR3 coding DNA: TGTGCCAGCAGCAACACGAGGTGGAACTATGGCTACACCTTC.

The CDR3 loop is CASRGEDYGYTF. The CDR3 DNA reads as TGTGCCAGCAGAGGGGAGGACTATGGCTACACCTTC. V usage is TRBV28 and J usage is TRBJ1-2, with D tentatively TRBD1 (5 bases). This CDR3 has 12 residues. V was cut by 6 bases and J by 3 bases, with 8 bases left in between. Germline V gene sequence: CDR1 MDHEN, CDR2 SYDVKM.

The chain uses TRBV2 and TRBJ1-4; TRBD1 aligns across 10 bases. V shed 5 bases, J shed 5 bases, and the junction held 5 bases outside the gene matches. The CDR3 extends over 15 amino acids. Germline-derived CDR1 and CDR2 are SNHLY and FYNNEI. The CDR3 region has the DNA TGTGCCAGCAGTTTGACAGGGGGCGGGAATGAAAAACTGTTTTTT. The encoded protein is CASSLTGGGNEKLFF. Complete variable domain (other parts from reference TRBV2 and TRBJ1-4): EPEVTQTPSHQVTQMGQEVILRCVPISNHLYFYWYRQILGQKVEFLVSFYNNEISEKSEIFDDQFSVERPDGSNFTLKIRSTKLEDSAMYFCASSLTGGGNEKLFFGSGTQLSVL.

The genes are TRBV6-5 and TRBJ2-2; D remains ambiguous. Trimming stripped 5 bases from V and 5 bases from J, with 9 bases between. Looked up from germline, CDR1 is MNHEY and CDR2 is SVGAGI. The CDR3 is 13 amino acids. This CDR3 reads CASSPTQTGELFF. CDR3 nucleotides: TGTGCCAGCAGTCCAACACAGACCGGGGAGCTGTTTTTT.

The chain uses TRBV20-1 and TRBJ1-2; no firm D call. Germline V gives CDR1 DFQATT, CDR2 SNEGSKA (reference sequence). Trimming shortened V by 5 bases and J by 8 bases, and 6 bases separated the two germline ends. The CDR3 runs to 9 residues. The CDR3 coding sequence is TGCAGTGCTGGCCGAGGCTACACCTTC. This gives the protein CSAGRGYTF.

This rearrangement joins TRBV5-5 to TRBJ2-6; tentative D call: TRBD2 (5 bases). CDR1 is SGHKS, CDR2 YYEKEE, per germline (reference sequence). The CDR3 is 15 amino acids. Trimming left V 3 bases short and J 2 bases short, with 9 bases between. CDR3 sequence: CASSSGVPGANVLTF. The CDR3 region has the DNA TGTGCCAGCAGCTCCGGGGTCCCTGGGGCCAACGTCCTGACTTTC. Full variable domain (rest looked up from reference TRBV5-5 and TRBJ2-6): DAGVTQSPTHLIKTRGQQVTLRCSPISGHKSVSWYQQVLGQGPQFIFQYYEKEERGRGNFPDRFSARQFPNYSSELNVNALLLGDSALYLCASSSGVPGANVLTFGAGSRLTVL.

This chain uses TRBV27 with TRBJ2-1; 9 bases line up with TRBD2. This CDR3 is 12 amino acids long. J lost 15 bases, V lost 4 bases, and 7 bases had no gene match. The V gene's germline CDR1 is MNHEY and CDR2 SMNVEV (reference sequence). The CDR3: CASSSIAGGGFF. Here the CDR3 DNA reads TGTGCCAGCAGTTCCATTGCGGGAGGGGGGTTCTTC.

The chain recombines TRBV7-2 with TRBJ2-7; D is possibly TRBD1 (5 bases). Germline V CDR1 and CDR2: SGHTA, FQGNSA. The CDR3 spans 14 residues. Trimming stripped 0 bases from V and 2 bases from J, with 8 bases between. Written as DNA, the CDR3 is TGTGCCAGCAGCTTAGCGCAGGGCCCCTACGAGCAGTACTTC. Translating gives CASSLAQGPYEQYF.

This clone was observed a handful of times. The chain employs TRBV4-2 and TRBJ2-1; TRBD1 agrees at 7 bases. The CDR3 contains 15 residues. The germline CDR1 and CDR2 sequences are LGHNA and YNFKEQ. The V and J ends lost 1 base and 1 base, in that order; junction bases with no gene match: 1. The CDR3 nucleotides read TGTGCCAGCAGCCAAGGGGACAGTTCCTACAATGAGCAGTTCTTC. Translating it yields CASSQGDSSYNEQFF.

V is TRBV19 and J is TRBJ2-7; D is undetermined. CDR3 length: 15 residues. V was clipped by 3 bases and J by 3 bases, with 15 bases between them. Per the germline V gene, CDR1 is LNHDA and CDR2 is SQIVND (reference sequence). The CDR3 DNA follows: TGTGCCAGTAGTATCGACTCATCCACCTTCTACGAGCAGTACTTC. Translating it yields CASSIDSSTFYEQYF. The variable domain in full, with the rest retrieved from reference TRBV19 and TRBJ2-7, is DGGITQSPKYLFRKEGQNVTLSCEQNLNHDAMYWYRQDPGQGLRLIYYSQIVNDFQKGDIAEGYSVSREKKESFPLTVTSAQKNPTAFYLCASSIDSSTFYEQYFGPGTRLTVT.

This rearrangement joins TRBV5-4 to TRBJ2-1; TRBD2 aligns across 10 bases. Germline CDR1 SGHNT, CDR2 YYREEE (reference sequence). This CDR3 spans 15 amino acids. With V trimmed by 3 bases and J by 6 bases, 6 bases remained unmatched. The CDR3 coding sequence is TGTGCCAGCAGCTCTGGGTCTAGCGGGAGCAATGAGCAGTTCTTC. It specifies CASSSGSSGSNEQFF.

The chain carries TRBV4-2 and TRBJ1-1, with TRBD1 as a possible D gene (5 bases). Germline V gene sequence: CDR1 LGHNA, CDR2 YNFKEQ. The CDR3 spans 14 residues. Trimming stripped 1 base from V and 7 bases from J, with 13 bases between. DNA of the CDR3: TGTGCCAGCAGCCAAGCCACGGGGGTTGGTGAAGCTTTCTTT. It specifies CASSQATGVGEAFF.

V gene TRBV11-2 combines with J gene TRBJ2-2; TRBD2 is a possible D gene (6 bases). CDR1 is SGHAT and CDR2 is FQNNGV in the germline V gene. This CDR3 is 15 amino acids long. V was clipped by 1 base and J by 5 bases, with 11 bases between them. The CDR3 DNA follows: TGTGCCAGCAGCTTAGGCTTTCGGGGGACCGGGGAGCTGTTTTTT. Protein product: CASSLGFRGTGELFF.

The J gene is TRBJ2-7, the V gene TRBV9; TRBD2 agrees at 7 bases. Germline values: CDR1 SGDLS, CDR2 YYNGEE. The junction had 4 bases not matched to a gene; V was cut back by 0 bases and J by 4 bases. The CDR3 has 14 residues. As DNA, the CDR3 is TGTGCCAGCAGCGTAGGTCTAGCGGAGTACGAGCAGTACTTC. Its translation is CASSVGLAEYEQYF.

J is TRBJ1-2 and V is TRBV25-1; 12 bases are shared with TRBD1. The CDR3 is 14 residues long. Germline assignment: CDR1 MGHDK and CDR2 SYGVNS. The trim removed 5 bases at V and 7 bases at J, leaving 5 bases unmatched. The CDR3 sequence is CASSQPGQGAGYTF. The CDR3 DNA follows: TGTGCCAGCAGTCAACCGGGACAGGGGGCTGGCTACACCTTC.

The chain has TRBV28 and TRBJ1-3, with D possibly TRBD1 on 5 matching bases. V lost 6 bases and J lost 4, with 19 bases in between. Germline V gene lookup returns CDR1 MDHEN and CDR2 SYDVKM. CDR3 length equals 16 residues. CDR3 DNA sequence: TGTGCCAGCAGCCCACTGAGTGGGGCGCGGGGAAACACCATATATTTT. It yields the protein CASSPLSGARGNTIYF.